The clone carrying this T cell receptor beta chain was picked up many times. The data originate from a study of T-cell memory formation after mild COVID-19. Study overall: TCR clusters showed largely donor specificity.

TCRdb re-derived calls from the 5' RACE reads in MiXCR, one entry per CDR3 protein. The profile shows about 560,000 distinct CDR3 sequences, roughly 22% of them singletons. With V trimmed by 6 bases and J by 8 bases, 5 bases remained unmatched. This CDR3 is built from 12 residues. This sequence originates from an adult woman who had mild COVID-19 (a few samples of this study predate the infection). Cell type and time point are not known. The chain couples TRBV12-3 or TRBV12-4 to TRBJ2-7; 9 bases line up with TRBD2. Sequencing input: PBMCs or a T cell subset sorted from them (not recorded which). This chain's CDR3 is CASRAGGQKQYF. The CDR3 DNA reads as TGTGCCAGCAGAGCGGGGGGTCAGAAGCAGTACTTC.